These 10 T cell receptor beta chains were sequenced from one sample in a study of blood T cell repertoires in COVID-19 (dated by TCRdb to 2020 to 2022). Libraries were built with the immunoSEQ multiplex PCR assay. TCRdb retrieved this table from immuneACCESS and kept in-frame rearrangements only. Not all clones are present; in checked studies, unresolved V genes account for under half, and no reason is known for the remainder. This sample is represented by some 310,000 clones; 85% to 90% of them were singletons. Roughly a tenth of the sample goes to the ten largest clones. The sequenced sample was PBMCs or T cells enriched from blood (not recorded which). Receptors originate from a woman in her twenties or thirties who had recovered from COVID-19.

V and J are TRBV24-1 and TRBJ2-2; TRBD1 agrees at 8 bases. This CDR3 region has 14 residues. Trimming removed 9 bases from V and 5 bases from J; junction bases left unmatched: 7. In germline, CDR1 is KGHDR, CDR2 SFDVKD. The CDR3 region is CATAQGASTGELFF. DNA of the CDR3: TGTGCCACCGCCCAGGGGGCATCAACCGGGGAGCTGTTTTTT.

The CDR3: CASSLSPGTNGNEQFF. The CDR3, as DNA: TGTGCCAGCAGCTTATCCCCTGGGACTAACGGCAATGAGCAGTTCTTC. V gene TRBV13 combines with J gene TRBJ2-1; TRBD2 agrees at 7 bases. Trimming cost V 2 bases and J 6 bases; bases outside gene matches: 10. Per the germline V gene, CDR1 is PRHDT and CDR2 is FYEKMQ (reference sequence). The CDR3 runs 16 residues.

The rearrangement uses TRBV27 and TRBJ1-5, with 8 bases matching TRBD1. V trimming: 5 bases; J trimming: 4 bases; junction bases outside the gene matches: 13. Germline V gene sequence: CDR1 MNHEY, CDR2 SMNVEV (reference sequence). The CDR3 is 17 residues long. The chain's CDR3 is CASSLSPRTGNNQPQHF. As DNA, the CDR3 is TGTGCCAGCAGTCTCTCCCCCAGGACAGGGAATAATCAGCCCCAGCATTTT.

This rearrangement joins TRBV7-8 to TRBJ1-2, with D possibly TRBD1 on 5 matching bases. Germline CDR1 SGHVS, CDR2 FQNEAQ. This CDR3 contains 14 residues. V lost 5 bases and J 7 bases, leaving 17 bases between the germline ends. The CDR3 region has the DNA TGTGCCAGCAGCATCTCTTTAGTAGGGGCTGGCTACACCTTC. Protein sequence: CASSISLVGAGYTF.

This clone was observed a single time. The rearrangement links TRBV5-1 to TRBJ2-3, with D unclear. V shed 1 base and J shed 1 base, with 10 bases lying between them. The CDR3 is made up of 15 amino acids. Per the germline V gene, CDR1 is SGHRS and CDR2 is YFSETQ. CDR3 sequence: CASSLSGEGTDTQYF. The CDR3 DNA reads as TGCGCCAGCAGCTTGTCGGGTGAGGGCACAGATACGCAGTATTTT.

The chain recombines TRBV2 with TRBJ2-2, with D maybe TRBD1 (5 bases). The CDR3 length is 16 residues. The V and J ends lost 2 bases and 2 bases respectively, with 12 bases between them. CDR1 is SNHLY, CDR2 FYNNEI, per germline. This chain's CDR3 is CASSEFVGRNTGELFF. The CDR3 DNA sequence: TGTGCCAGCAGTGAATTCGTGGGGCGAAACACCGGGGAGCTGTTTTTT.

V usage is TRBV4-3 and J usage is TRBJ2-7; D perhaps matches TRBD2 (6 bases). V was cut by 0 bases and J by 1 base, with 10 bases left in between. The CDR3 has 15 residues. Germline loops: CDR1 LGHNA, CDR2 YSLEER. DNA of the CDR3: TGCGCCAGCAGCCAAGATTGGAGGGAGTCCTACGAGCAGTACTTC. Its translation: CASSQDWRESYEQYF.

The chain carries TRBV7-3 and TRBJ2-7; 8 bases match TRBD2. Per the germline V gene, CDR1 is SGHTA and CDR2 is FQGTGA. With 5 bases clipped from V and 2 bases from J, the junction kept 8 bases outside the gene matches. The CDR3 contains 15 residues. The CDR3 DNA is TGTGCCAGCAGCGCTGGGGCGGGACTAGCCTACGAGCAGTACTTC. Its translation is CASSAGAGLAYEQYF.

The chain has TRBV4-1 and TRBJ2-1, with 9 bases lining up with TRBD1. Germline-derived CDR1 and CDR2 are MGHRA and YSYEKL. The CDR3 covers 16 residues. The V and J ends lost 4 bases and 6 bases, in that order; junction bases with no gene match: 10. CDR3 sequence: CASSRIPGQGINEQFF. CDR3 DNA: TGCGCCAGCAGCCGAATTCCGGGACAGGGAATCAATGAGCAGTTCTTC.

This chain connects TRBV2 to TRBJ2-1; maybe TRBD2 (5 bases). Germline assignment: CDR1 SNHLY and CDR2 FYNNEI. V gave up 5 bases and J gave up 6 bases, with 23 bases separating them. CDR3 length equals 17 residues. The CDR3 sequence: CASSPAKDFPLGNEQFF. CDR3 DNA sequence: TGTGCCAGCAGTCCAGCGAAGGACTTCCCCCTCGGCAATGAGCAGTTCTTC.